Sequencing of this TCR beta chain was carried out in a study of shared clonotypes between healthy human individuals. Points from the study as a whole: The sampled material consisted only of blood, and tissue repertoires are likely to differ. An anticipated effect of sequencing depth on clonotype sharing among donors was recognized. Generation probability values for non-shared clonotypes were lower than those for clonotypes shared by all four donors.

The count of this clone is one. What it binds is unknown. Other DNA sequences in the sample encode the same CDR3. The V gene end was trimmed by 4 bases and the J gene end by 2 bases; junction bases not matched to a gene: 3. The CDR3 loop spans 15 amino acids. Per germline, CDR1 MNHEY and CDR2 SVGAGI. The table came from immunoSEQ multiplex PCR; TCRdb's copy has only in-frame clones and leaves some out. Seen here are 2 million or so clones, 95% observed once, and the top ten hold roughly 0.13%. The sequence came from a man aged 18 to 29 in good health. Sequenced: naive CD4+ T cells sorted from blood. The subset: CD45RA+ positively selected. The J gene is TRBJ2-2, the V gene TRBV6-5; 8 nucleotides align to TRBD1. CDR3 nucleotides: TGTGCCAGCAGTTGGGGACAGGTTAACACCGGGGAGCTGTTTTTT. Residues: CASSWGQVNTGELFF.